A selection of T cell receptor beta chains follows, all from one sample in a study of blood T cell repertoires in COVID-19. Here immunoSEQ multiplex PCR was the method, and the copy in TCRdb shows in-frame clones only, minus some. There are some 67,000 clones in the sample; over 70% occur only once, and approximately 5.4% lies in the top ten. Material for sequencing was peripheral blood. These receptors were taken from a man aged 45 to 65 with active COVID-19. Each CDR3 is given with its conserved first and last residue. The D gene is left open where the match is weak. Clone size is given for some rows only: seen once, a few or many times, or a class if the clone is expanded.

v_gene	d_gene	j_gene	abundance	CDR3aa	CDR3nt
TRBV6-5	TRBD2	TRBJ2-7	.	CASSWGLAGEGQYF	TGTGCCAGCAGTTGGGGACTAGCGGGAGAGGGGCAGTACTTC
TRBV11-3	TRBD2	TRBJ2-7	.	CASRKTASGHYEQYF	TGTGCCAGCCGCAAAACGGCTAGCGGGCACTACGAGCAGTACTTC
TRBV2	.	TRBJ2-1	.	CASSELASTYNEQFF	TGTGCCAGCAGTGAACTAGCGTCCACCTACAATGAGCAGTTCTTC
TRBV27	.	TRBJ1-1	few	CASSLSYSPNTEAFF	TGTGCCAGCAGTTTATCCTACTCACCCAACACTGAAGCTTTCTTT
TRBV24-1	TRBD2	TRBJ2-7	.	CATLSRREVPYEQYF	TGTGCCACCTTATCGCGCCGGGAGGTCCCCTACGAGCAGTACTTC
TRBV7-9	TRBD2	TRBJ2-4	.	CASSLSGSTAKNIQYF	TGTGCCAGCAGCCTTAGCGGGAGTACAGCCAAAAACATTCAGTACTTC
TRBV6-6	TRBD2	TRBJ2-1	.	CATTEHSGSYNEQFF	TGTGCCACTACTGAACATAGCGGGAGTTACAATGAGCAGTTCTTC
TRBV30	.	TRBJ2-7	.	CAWGTGYEQYF	TGTGCCTGGGGGACGGGCTACGAGCAGTACTTC
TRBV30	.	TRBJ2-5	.	CAWSTGTNQETQYF	TGTGCCTGGAGTACGGGAACAAACCAAGAGACCCAGTACTTC
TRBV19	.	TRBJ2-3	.	CASSVNRQSTDTQYF	TGTGCCAGTAGCGTTAATCGACAGTCCACAGATACGCAGTATTTT
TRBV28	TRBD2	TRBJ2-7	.	CASSPGLAHSYEQYF	TGTGCCAGCAGTCCGGGACTAGCGCACTCCTACGAGCAGTACTTC
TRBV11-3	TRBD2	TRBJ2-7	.	CASSNDPPGSGRLDF	TGTGCCAGCAGCAACGACCCCCCTGGTAGCGGGAGATTGGACTTC
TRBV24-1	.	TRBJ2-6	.	CATSDAGRSGANVLTF	TGTGCCACCAGTGATGCTGGCCGCTCTGGGGCCAACGTCCTGACTTTC
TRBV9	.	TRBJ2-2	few	CASSVKLGAPGELFF	TGTGCCAGCAGCGTCAAGCTGGGGGCCCCCGGGGAGCTGTTTTTT
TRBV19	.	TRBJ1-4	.	CASSPPGSMETNEKLFF	TGTGCCAGTAGTCCCCCAGGGTCCATGGAAACTAATGAAAAACTGTTTTTT
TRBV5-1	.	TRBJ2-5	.	CASSLKGNQETQYF	TGCGCCAGCAGCTTGAAGGGGAACCAAGAGACCCAGTACTTC
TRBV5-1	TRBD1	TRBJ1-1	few	CASSLQGALTEAFF	TGCGCCAGCAGCCTCCAGGGGGCTCTCACTGAAGCTTTCTTT
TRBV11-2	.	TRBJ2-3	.	CASSSRTEDTQYF	TGTGCCAGCAGCTCGCGGACAGAAGATACGCAGTATTTT
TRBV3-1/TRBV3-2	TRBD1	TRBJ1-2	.	CASSQDHRGRGYTF	TGTGCCAGCAGCCAAGATCATAGGGGGCGAGGCTACACCTTC
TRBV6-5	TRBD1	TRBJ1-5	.	CASSPDRDAQPQHF	TGTGCCAGCAGTCCAGACAGGGACGCTCAGCCCCAGCATTTT
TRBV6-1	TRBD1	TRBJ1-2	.	CASSDLVRDRESNYGYTF	TGTGCCAGCAGTGATTTAGTCCGGGACAGGGAATCTAACTATGGCTACACCTTC
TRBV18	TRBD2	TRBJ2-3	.	CASSLTAGSTDTQYF	TGTGCCAGCTCATTAACAGCGGGAAGCACAGATACGCAGTATTTT
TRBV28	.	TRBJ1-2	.	CASSPLRGYTF	TGTGCCAGCAGTCCCCTGCGAGGCTACACCTTC
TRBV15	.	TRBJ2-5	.	CATSANRGGKETQYF	TGTGCCACCAGCGCCAACAGGGGGGGAAAAGAGACCCAGTACTTC
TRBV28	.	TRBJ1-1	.	CASLIQGGTEAFF	TGTGCCAGCCTCATACAAGGGGGCACTGAAGCTTTCTTT
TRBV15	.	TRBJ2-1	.	CATSPDTGYYEQFF	TGTGCCACCAGCCCGGATACAGGGTATTATGAGCAGTTCTTC